Below are 10 T cell receptor beta chains sequenced from a single sample in a study of cytomegalovirus exposure and HLA in healthy donors. TCRdb's table, derived via immunoSEQ multiplex PCR, lists solely in-frame clones and lacks some. There are about 110,000 clones in the sample; roughly 89% occur only once, and 1.5% to 2% lies in the top ten. The sample comprised PBMCs. These TCRs come from a woman under 30 in good health and CMV-seronegative.

The gene calls are TRBV7-3 and TRBJ2-2, with D perhaps TRBD1 (6 bases). CDR1 is SGHTA and CDR2 is FQGTGA in the germline V gene. Trimming took 5 bases from V and 5 from J, leaving 12 bases between them. The CDR3 consists of 14 residues. CDR3 sequence (DNA): TGTGCCAGCAGCCTACAACAGGGTACCGGGGAGCTGTTTTTT. It encodes CASSLQQGTGELFF.

A few counts support this clone. This rearrangement joins TRBV29-1 to TRBJ1-5; unclear D gene. This CDR3 comprises 9 residues. CDR1 and CDR2 from the germline V gene are SQVTM and ANQGSEA. With 7 bases removed from V and 7 bases from J, the gap between germline ends came to 5 bases. CDR3 bases: TGCAGCGGTAAACAGCCCCAGCATTTT. Amino acids: CSGKQPQHF. The entire variable domain, with the rest obtained from reference TRBV29-1 and TRBJ1-5, is as follows: SAVISQKPSRDICQRGTSLTIQCQVDSQVTMMFWYRQQPGQSLTLIATANQGSEATYESGFVIDKFPISRPNLTFSTLTVSNMSPEDSSIYLCSGKQPQHFGDGTRLSIL.

This chain joins TRBV4-1 and TRBJ2-3; D call uncertain. In germline, CDR1 is MGHRA, CDR2 YSYEKL. With 1 base removed from V and 0 bases from J, the gap between germline ends came to 17 bases. This CDR3 region has 18 residues. This CDR3 is CASSQVGWAQLSTDTQYF. Written as DNA, the CDR3 is TGCGCCAGCAGCCAAGTGGGTTGGGCGCAACTTAGCACAGATACGCAGTATTTT.

The V call is TRBV6-5, the J call TRBJ2-6, with no clear D. Germline-derived CDR1 and CDR2 are MNHEY and SVGAGI. Deletions cut 0 bases from V and 1 base from J, with 4 bases between. CDR3 length: 15 amino acids. CDR3 residues: CASSYSSSGANVLTF. The CDR3 DNA is TGTGCCAGCAGTTACTCGAGTTCTGGGGCCAACGTCCTGACTTTC.

V usage is TRBV7-9 and J usage is TRBJ1-2; 10 nucleotides match TRBD1. The CDR3 consists of 18 residues. The germline CDR1 and CDR2 sequences are SEHNR and FQNEAQ (reference sequence). V lost 4 bases and J lost 2; bases outside the gene matches: 13. The CDR3 protein is CASSSPGLTGGANYGYTF. As DNA, the CDR3 is TGTGCCAGCAGCTCCCCAGGGTTGACAGGGGGCGCAAACTATGGCTACACCTTC.

The chain uses TRBV28 and TRBJ2-7; D is perhaps TRBD2 (5 bases). The V end lost 1 base, the J end lost 3 bases, and 13 bases lay between the germline ends. This CDR3 has 15 amino acids. CDR1 is MDHEN and CDR2 is SYDVKM in the germline V gene. The CDR3 nucleotides are TGTGCCAGCAGTTTATCTTCGGGGTTCCACTACGAGCAGTACTTC. Translation: CASSLSSGFHYEQYF.

The CDR3 sequence is CASSLDGQYNEQFF. Here the CDR3 DNA reads TGTGCCAGCAGCTTGGATGGGCAGTACAATGAGCAGTTCTTC. V gene TRBV5-5 combines with J gene TRBJ2-1; D unclear. The CDR3 is 14 residues long. Germline CDR1 is SGHKS and CDR2 is YYEKEE (reference sequence). V shed 0 bases and J shed 4 bases, with 8 bases lying between them. Variable domain in full (rest from reference TRBV5-5 and TRBJ2-1): DAGVTQSPTHLIKTRGQQVTLRCSPISGHKSVSWYQQVLGQGPQFIFQYYEKEERGRGNFPDRFSARQFPNYSSELNVNALLLGDSALYLCASSLDGQYNEQFFGPGTRLTVL.

V and J are TRBV4-3 and TRBJ2-7; 8 nucleotides agree with TRBD1. The CDR3 spans 15 residues. In germline, CDR1 is LGHNA, CDR2 YSLEER. Trimming took 0 bases from V and 5 from J; bases not matched to a gene: 6. The CDR3 region is CASSQENRGFHEQYF. Here the CDR3 DNA reads TGCGCCAGCAGCCAAGAAAACAGGGGGTTTCACGAGCAGTACTTC.

The rearrangement uses TRBV15 and TRBJ2-2, with D unresolved. With 0 bases removed from V and 3 bases from J, the gap between germline ends came to 5 bases. Germline CDR1 reads LNHNV; CDR2 reads YYDKDF (reference sequence). CDR3 length: 14 amino acids. CDR3 sequence: CATSRDPYTGELFF. CDR3 coding DNA: TGTGCCACCAGCAGAGATCCATACACCGGGGAGCTGTTTTTT.

This clone is a singleton in its sample. The rearrangement joins TRBV7-9 to TRBJ1-1; D unresolved. The germline CDR1 and CDR2 sequences are SEHNR and FQNEAQ (reference sequence). The CDR3 is 14 residues long. Trimming cost V 5 bases and J 4 bases, with 14 bases left between them. The CDR3 DNA follows: TGTGCCAGCAGCCCCTTCTTGGAGGCCACTGAAGCTTTCTTT. Its translation: CASSPFLEATEAFF. The variable domain in full, with the rest retrieved from reference TRBV7-9 and TRBJ1-1, is DTGVSQNPRHKITKRGQNVTFRCDPISEHNRLYWYRQTLGQGPEFLTYFQNEAQLEKSRLLSDRFSAERPKGSFSTLEIQRTEQGDSAMYLCASSPFLEATEAFFGQGTRLTVV.